The 28 T cell receptor beta chains in this list originate from one sample, sequenced in a study of response to subunit inactivated influenza vaccine. TCRdb re-derived calls from the RT-PCR reads in MiXCR, one entry per CDR3 protein. This table has around 570,000 distinct CDR3 sequences, approximately 7.1% appearing once. Sequencing was performed on PBMCs from blood, taken 23 months after vaccination. These TCRs come from a man in his fifties or sixties who received an inactivated influenza vaccine.

This clonotype was counted many times. The rearrangement joins TRBV7-2 to TRBJ2-3, with D uncertain. V lost 5 bases and J lost 2, with 8 bases in between. CDR1 SGHTA and CDR2 FQGNSA come from the germline V gene. The CDR3 covers 13 residues. The CDR3 is CASSLVHTDTQYF. The CDR3 nucleotides read TGTGCCAGCAGCCTCGTCCACACAGATACGCAGTATTTT. Together with reference TRBV7-2 and TRBJ2-3, the CDR3 gives the full variable domain: GAGVSQSPSNKVTEKGKDVELRCDPISGHTALYWYRQSLGQGLEFLIYFQGNSAPDKSGLPSDRFSAERTGGSVSTLTIQRTQQEDSAVYLCASSLVHTDTQYFGPGTRLTVL.

This chain uses TRBV4-2 with TRBJ2-2; TRBD1 agrees at 11 bases. The length of the CDR3 is 15 residues. The J segment lost 6 bases and the V segment lost 4 bases, leaving 4 bases of the junction unmatched. In germline, CDR1 is LGHNA, CDR2 YNFKEQ. In DNA, the CDR3 is TGTGCCAGCAGCCTGGGGACAGGGGGGCCCGGGGAGCTGTTTTTT. Its translation is CASSLGTGGPGELFF.

This clonotype was seen a handful of times. The rearrangement links TRBV10-3 to TRBJ1-2; maybe TRBD1 (5 bases). V shed 0 bases and J shed 8 bases, with 16 bases lying between them. CDR3 size: 15 residues. Germline-derived CDR1 and CDR2 are ENHRY and SYGVKD. CDR3 in amino acids: CAISESEWTRSGYTF. The CDR3 DNA sequence: TGTGCCATCAGTGAGTCGGAGTGGACACGGTCGGGCTACACCTTC.

The V and J genes are TRBV7-2 and TRBJ2-7; TRBD1 matches at 7 bases. Germline V gene data show CDR1 as SGHTA and CDR2 as FQGNSA. The V segment lost 2 bases and the J segment 3 bases; nucleotides outside the gene matches: 4. This CDR3 is 14 amino acids long. Here the CDR3 DNA reads TGTGCCAGCAGCTTACAGCAGGGGGTCTACGAGCAGTACTTC. It codes for CASSLQQGVYEQYF.

In this sample, this clonotype turned up many times. DNA for the CDR3: TGTGCCAGCTCGGGGATGCAGGACACTGAAGCTTTCTTT. Translated: CASSGMQDTEAFF. The gene calls are TRBV7-2 and TRBJ1-1; D call uncertain. Between the trimmed V and J ends, which lost 8 bases and 3 bases, there was a span of 13 bases. CDR1 is SGHTA, CDR2 FQGNSA, per germline. The CDR3 covers 13 residues. Filled out from reference TRBV7-2 and TRBJ1-1, the complete variable domain reads GAGVSQSPSNKVTEKGKDVELRCDPISGHTALYWYRQSLGQGLEFLIYFQGNSAPDKSGLPSDRFSAERTGGSVSTLTIQRTQQEDSAVYLCASSGMQDTEAFFGQGTRLTVV.

The table lists this clonotype with many counts. The chain recombines TRBV7-2 with TRBJ1-5, with no clear D. Between the trimmed V and J ends, which lost 4 bases and 0 bases, there was a span of 10 bases. The germline V gene encodes CDR1 SGHTA and CDR2 FQGNSA. This CDR3 region has 15 residues. The CDR3 loop reads CASSSGSYSNQPQHF. DNA of the CDR3: TGTGCCAGCAGCTCGGGATCCTATAGCAATCAGCCCCAGCATTTT.

This clonotype was seen more than once but under ten times. CDR3 sequence: CASSPGTVHTGELFF. The DNA for the CDR3 is TGCGCCAGCAGCCCAGGGACAGTCCACACCGGGGAGCTGTTTTTT. V is TRBV4-1 and J is TRBJ2-2, with 7 bases that match TRBD1. V was clipped by 4 bases and J by 3 bases; unmatched bases: 5. CDR3 length: 15 amino acids. Per the germline V gene, CDR1 is MGHRA and CDR2 is YSYEKL.

The CDR3 coding sequence is TGTGCCAGCAGTTATCGACAGGGGATGATCGACACTGAAGCTTTCTTT. Translated: CASSYRQGMIDTEAFF. V is TRBV6-2 or TRBV6-3 and J is TRBJ1-1, with TRBD1 matching 8 bases. CDR1 is MNHEY, CDR2 SVGEGT, per germline. J was trimmed by 3 bases and V by 3 bases; bases with no gene match: 9. This CDR3 is built from 16 residues.

The V gene is TRBV11-2, the J gene TRBJ2-1; 12 positions agree with TRBD2. Germline V gene data show CDR1 as SGHAT and CDR2 as FQNNGV. The CDR3 is 21 amino acids. Trimming at V came to 1 base and at J to 1 base, leaving 14 bases not matched to a gene. In DNA, the CDR3 is TGTGCCAGCAGCTTAGGGTTTATGCAACTAGCGGGGGGTAATTCCTACAATGAGCAGTTCTTC. Protein sequence: CASSLGFMQLAGGNSYNEQFF.

V gene TRBV20-1 combines with J gene TRBJ2-1; 12 nucleotides match TRBD2. The CDR3 loop spans 16 amino acids. V shed 0 bases, J shed 6 bases, and the junction held 6 bases outside the gene matches. Germline loops: CDR1 DFQATT, CDR2 SNEGSKA (reference sequence). The CDR3 loop reads CSARDTLAGGRNEQFF. In DNA form, the CDR3 reads TGCAGTGCTAGAGATACGCTAGCGGGGGGGCGCAATGAGCAGTTCTTC.

A few counts support this clonotype. V and J are TRBV14 and TRBJ2-7, with D possibly being TRBD2 (6 bases). V dropped 3 bases and J dropped 3 bases, with 15 bases sitting between them. The germline gives CDR1 SGHDN, CDR2 FVKESK. The CDR3 sequence is 15 residues long. The CDR3 nucleotides read TGTGCCAGCAGCCACCGGGACTCTCCCTTCTACGAGCAGTACTTC. This codes for CASSHRDSPFYEQYF. The variable domain in full, with the rest retrieved from reference TRBV14 and TRBJ2-7, is EAGVTQFPSHSVIEKGQTVTLRCDPISGHDNLYWYRRVMGKEIKFLLHFVKESKQDESGMPNNRFLAERTGGTYSTLKVQPAELEDSGVYFCASSHRDSPFYEQYFGPGTRLTVT.

The chain has TRBV7-8 and TRBJ2-1; tentatively, D is TRBD1 (6 bases). Germline V gene sequence: CDR1 SGHVS, CDR2 FQNEAQ. Trimming stripped 1 base from V and 8 bases from J, with 9 bases between. CDR3 length: 13 residues. The chain's CDR3 is CASSLDRAHEQFF. For the CDR3, the DNA is TGTGCCAGCAGCTTAGACAGGGCCCATGAGCAGTTCTTC.

This clonotype showed up many times. The chain joins TRBV5-6 to TRBJ2-3; 7 nucleotides agree with TRBD2. Trimming cost V 4 bases and J 4 bases; bases outside gene matches: 9. Germline V CDR1 and CDR2: SGHDT, YYEEEE. The CDR3 loop spans 15 amino acids. Here the CDR3 reads CASSPPGLTADTQYF. The CDR3 nucleotides read TGTGCCAGCAGCCCCCCGGGACTAACGGCAGATACGCAGTATTTT.

The genes are TRBV19 and TRBJ1-5; weak D call: TRBD1 (6 bases). This CDR3 contains 16 residues. V was shortened by 3 bases and J by 6 bases, with 18 bases between the two germline ends. Germline assignment: CDR1 LNHDA and CDR2 SQIVND (reference sequence). The CDR3 loop is CASSIRRGGSGQPQHF. In DNA, the CDR3 is TGTGCCAGTAGTATTCGTAGGGGGGGCTCGGGTCAGCCCCAGCATTTT.

J is TRBJ2-1 and V is TRBV9; 8 bases line up with TRBD1. The germline CDR1 and CDR2 sequences are SGDLS and YYNGEE. The CDR3 consists of 16 residues. J gave up 6 bases and V 3 bases, and 11 bases lay outside the gene matches. CDR3 DNA sequence: TGTGCCAGCAGCGACGGCAAGGGGGACAGGCCCAATGAGCAGTTCTTC. It yields the protein CASSDGKGDRPNEQFF. Full variable domain (outside the CDR3, taken from reference TRBV9 and TRBJ2-1): DSGVTQTPKHLITATGQRVTLRCSPRSGDLSVYWYQQSLDQGLQFLIQYYNGEERAKGNILERFSAQQFPDLHSELNLSSLELGDSALYFCASSDGKGDRPNEQFFGPGTRLTVL.

The chain joins TRBV20-1 to TRBJ2-3; TRBD2 matches 13 bases. V trimming: 5 bases; J trimming: 2 bases; junction bases outside the gene matches: 10. Germline values: CDR1 DFQATT, CDR2 SNEGSKA (reference sequence). The CDR3 is made up of 17 amino acids. CDR3 sequence (DNA): TGCAGTGCTCCCGGACTAGCGGGGGACCTTCACACAGATACGCAGTATTTT. This gives the protein CSAPGLAGDLHTDTQYF.

The chain links TRBV7-9 to TRBJ2-1, with 13 bases aligning to TRBD2. This CDR3 has 16 amino acids. The germline V gene encodes CDR1 SEHNR and CDR2 FQNEAQ (reference sequence). V dropped 5 bases and J dropped 4; count of bases not matched to a gene: 5. In DNA, the CDR3 is TGTGCCAGCAGCCCACAGGGACTAGCGGGATACAATGAGCAGTTCTTC. Translating gives CASSPQGLAGYNEQFF.

There are a few counts of this clonotype. This chain connects TRBV5-5 to TRBJ2-6; D gene uncertain. Per the germline V gene, CDR1 is SGHKS and CDR2 is YYEKEE (reference sequence). The germline V and J ends were trimmed by 6 bases and 1 base, with 11 bases remaining between them. The length of the CDR3 is 15 residues. CDR3 DNA sequence: TGTGCCAGCACCCCCATGGCATCTGGGGCCAACGTCCTGACTTTC. It specifies CASTPMASGANVLTF.

This sequence joins TRBV2 and TRBJ2-1; possible D gene TRBD2, 5 bases. Germline V CDR1 and CDR2: SNHLY, FYNNEI. This CDR3 has 15 amino acids. The V gene lost 6 bases and the J gene lost 4 bases, with 16 bases spanning the gap. CDR3 in DNA: TGTGCCAGCAGGGACGGCGGGCCGAGGTACAATGAGCAGTTCTTC. Translation gives CASRDGGPRYNEQFF. Together with reference TRBV2 and TRBJ2-1, the CDR3 gives the full variable domain: EPEVTQTPSHQVTQMGQEVILRCVPISNHLYFYWYRQILGQKVEFLVSFYNNEISEKSEIFDDQFSVERPDGSNFTLKIRSTKLEDSAMYFCASRDGGPRYNEQFFGPGTRLTVL.

On this clonotype itself: A junction end diverges from the germline sequence, so it may reflect a read error. This chain links TRBV11-2 with TRBJ2-7; tentatively, D is TRBD2 (5 bases). The CDR3 is 15 residues long. The V gene's germline CDR1 is SGHAT and CDR2 FQNNGV. In nucleotides, the CDR3 is TGTGCCAGCAGCTTATTCGCGGGTTTTACCTACGAGCGGTACTTC. This translates into CASSLFAGFTYERYF.

This clonotype was picked up a small number of times. The genes are TRBV7-2 and TRBJ1-2; D is unclear. The CDR3 has 13 residues. Germline CDR1 is SGHTA and CDR2 is FQGNSA. V dropped 5 bases and J dropped 6 bases, with 13 bases sitting between them. CDR3 region: CASSPQWGDGYTF. The CDR3 bases are TGTGCCAGCAGCCCTCAATGGGGTGATGGCTACACCTTC.

V and J are TRBV29-1 and TRBJ2-1, with D maybe TRBD1 (6 bases). The CDR3 spans 13 residues. The germline CDR1 and CDR2 sequences are SQVTM and ANQGSEA. The DNA of the CDR3 is TGCACCATTGGGGGCGGTCGCTACAATGAGCAGTTCTTC. Residues: CTIGGGRYNEQFF.

This rearrangement joins TRBV7-9 to TRBJ2-1, with D perhaps assigned TRBD1 or TRBD2 (5 bases each). Germline assignment: CDR1 SEHNR and CDR2 FQNEAQ (reference sequence). The CDR3 runs to 13 residues. Trimming pared 5 bases from V and 6 bases from J, leaving 11 bases between. The CDR3 DNA sequence: TGTGCCAGCAGCAGAATTGGGGGCAATGAGCAGTTCTTC. This codes for CASSRIGGNEQFF. Full variable domain (rest looked up from reference TRBV7-9 and TRBJ2-1): DTGVSQNPRHKITKRGQNVTFRCDPISEHNRLYWYRQTLGQGPEFLTYFQNEAQLEKSRLLSDRFSAERPKGSFSTLEIQRTEQGDSAMYLCASSRIGGNEQFFGPGTRLTVL.

This sequence joins TRBV18 and TRBJ1-1; TRBD1 matches at 10 bases. J gave up 4 bases and V 5 bases, and 7 bases lay outside the gene matches. Per the germline V gene, CDR1 is KGHSH and CDR2 is LQKENI. The CDR3 has 15 amino acids. This chain's CDR3 is CASSKGTGVGTEAFF. The CDR3 coding sequence is TGTGCCAGCTCAAAAGGGACAGGGGTGGGCACTGAAGCTTTCTTT.

This clonotype was counted at least ten times. The chain has TRBV3-1 and TRBJ1-4, with D unclear. Germline CDR1 is LGHDT and CDR2 is YNNKEL (reference sequence). The CDR3 totals 12 residues. With 1 base removed from V and 6 bases from J, the gap between germline ends came to 3 bases. The CDR3 region has the DNA TGTGCCAGCAGCCAAGTGGATGAAAAACTGTTTTTT. Translation gives CASSQVDEKLFF.

The CDR3 sequence: CASSLALAGGGNEQFF. CDR3 coding DNA: TGTGCCAGCAGCCTCGCCTTAGCGGGAGGGGGGAATGAGCAGTTCTTC. The chain couples TRBV11-2 to TRBJ2-1; 11 nucleotides align to TRBD2. The CDR3 has 16 amino acids. V was clipped by 5 bases and J by 7 bases; unmatched bases: 10. CDR1 and CDR2 from the germline V gene are SGHAT and FQNNGV.

In its sample, this clonotype was seen many times. The chain links TRBV7-2 to TRBJ1-5; TRBD1 matches at 7 bases. Germline V gene sequence: CDR1 SGHTA, CDR2 FQGNSA. Unmatched junction bases numbered 4, after V lost 5 bases and J lost 6 bases. This CDR3 contains 13 residues. CDR3 loop: CASSIDRVQPQHF. The CDR3 region has the DNA TGTGCCAGCAGCATAGACAGGGTTCAGCCCCAGCATTTT.

This clonotype has more than one count but fewer than ten. This chain joins TRBV10-1 and TRBJ2-2, with unresolved D. The CDR3 is 14 residues long. V lost 0 bases, J lost 4 bases, and 6 bases lay in between. Germline V gene data show CDR1 as WNHNN and CDR2 as SYGVQD (reference sequence). The CDR3 reads CASSESRSTGELFF. In DNA form, the CDR3 reads TGCGCCAGCAGTGAGTCGAGGAGCACCGGGGAGCTGTTTTTT.